This TCR beta chain comes out of a study of blood T cell repertoires in COVID-19. About the study: Some COVID-19 samples were acute and others convalescent; all came from the United States, Italy and Spain. From T cells, B-cell-depleted T cells, or PBMCs came the material, which was cDNA or gDNA.

As processed by the authors: Amplification of reference gene primers provided the estimated nucleated cell counts. TCRdb's copy holds only in-frame clones and misses some; the assay was immunoSEQ multiplex PCR. V, J and clone size derive from that table, while D and trimming were established from the DNA sequence. The sample lists approximately 74,000 clones; around 93% were seen once. This CDR3 is built from 15 residues. Germline V lookup: CDR1 SGHRS, CDR2 YFSETQ. The germline V and J ends were trimmed by 0 bases and 1 base, with 9 bases remaining between them. The sample comprised peripheral blood. The sequence was collected from a woman aged 60 to 75 with active COVID-19. This sequence joins TRBV5-1 and TRBJ2-3; a possible D gene is TRBD2 (6 bases). CDR3 nucleotide sequence: TGCGCCAGCAGCTTGGCGGGGACTGGCACAGATACGCAGTATTTT. Translation gives CASSLAGTGTDTQYF.